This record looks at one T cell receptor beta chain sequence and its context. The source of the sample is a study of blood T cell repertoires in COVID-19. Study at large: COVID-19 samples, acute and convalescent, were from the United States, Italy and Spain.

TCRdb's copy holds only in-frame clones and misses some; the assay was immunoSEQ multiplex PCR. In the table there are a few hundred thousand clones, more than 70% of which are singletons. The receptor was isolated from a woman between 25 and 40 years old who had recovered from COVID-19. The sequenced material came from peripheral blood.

In nucleotides, the CDR3 is TGCGCCAGCAGCTTGGACGGACAGGGTAACACAGATACGCAGTATTTT. Amino acid sequence: CASSLDGQGNTDTQYF. The rearrangement uses TRBV5-1 and TRBJ2-3; 8 nucleotides agree with TRBD1. Germline CDR1 is SGHRS and CDR2 is YFSETQ. This CDR3 is built from 16 residues. Losses at the gene ends were 0 bases for V and 2 bases for J; bases not matched to a gene: 5. Using reference TRBV5-1 and TRBJ2-3 for the parts outside the CDR3, the full variable domain is KAGVTQTPRYLIKTRGQQVTLSCSPISGHRSVSWYQQTPGQGLQFLFEYFSETQRNKGNFPGRFSGRQFSNSRSEMNVSTLELGDSALYLCASSLDGQGNTDTQYFGPGTRLTVL.